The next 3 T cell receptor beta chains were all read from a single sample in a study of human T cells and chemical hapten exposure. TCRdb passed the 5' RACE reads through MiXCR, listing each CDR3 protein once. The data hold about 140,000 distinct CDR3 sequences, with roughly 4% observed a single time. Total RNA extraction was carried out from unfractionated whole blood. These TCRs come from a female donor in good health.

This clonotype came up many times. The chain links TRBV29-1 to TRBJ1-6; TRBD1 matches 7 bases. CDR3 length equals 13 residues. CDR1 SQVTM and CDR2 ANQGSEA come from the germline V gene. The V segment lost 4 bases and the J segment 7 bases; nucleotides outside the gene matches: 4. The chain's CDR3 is CSVGQGGNSPLHF. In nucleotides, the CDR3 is TGCAGCGTTGGACAGGGAGGGAATTCACCCCTCCACTTT.

CDR3 nucleotide sequence: TGTGCCAGCAGCTTAGGACCCCCACGAGTCCAAGAGACCCAGTACTTC. Translating gives CASSLGPPRVQETQYF. V is TRBV7-6 and J is TRBJ2-5; no clear D gene. V was shortened by 1 base and J by 1 base, with 13 bases between the two germline ends. Looked up from germline, CDR1 is SGHVS and CDR2 is FNYEAQ. CDR3 length: 16 amino acids.

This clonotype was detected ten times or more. The CDR3: CSARGVLAGGDEQFF. CDR3 coding DNA: TGCAGTGCTAGAGGGGTACTAGCGGGGGGCGATGAGCAGTTCTTC. The chain uses TRBV20-1 and TRBJ2-1; 12 nucleotides agree with TRBD2. CDR3 length: 15 residues. Per the germline V gene, CDR1 is DFQATT and CDR2 is SNEGSKA (reference sequence). V dropped 1 base and J dropped 8; count of bases not matched to a gene: 6.